These 29 T cell receptor beta chains were sequenced from one sample in a study of blood T cell repertoires in COVID-19. Using immunoSEQ multiplex PCR, the repertoire was profiled, and TCRdb retains in-frame clones only, with some absent. The data show approximately 85,000 clones, approximately 90% seen once. Sequences were obtained from peripheral blood. The receptors derive from a man aged 45-60 years with acute or convalescent COVID-19.

This clone was counted once. This CDR3 reads CASSRGTRQETQYF. CDR3 sequence (DNA): TGTGCCAGCAGTCGTGGGACTCGGCAAGAGACCCAGTACTTC. The rearrangement links TRBV14 to TRBJ2-5; tentatively, D is TRBD2 (6 bases). This CDR3 region has 14 residues. Trimming took off 6 bases at V and 2 bases at J, with 13 bases between the two ends. In germline, CDR1 is SGHDN, CDR2 FVKESK.

This clone was detected once. The rearrangement links TRBV7-8 to TRBJ1-1, with 10 bases matching TRBD1. Per germline, CDR1 SGHVS and CDR2 FQNEAQ. This CDR3 region has 15 residues. J lost 5 bases, V lost 4 bases, and 7 bases had no gene match. The CDR3 loop is CASSSRQGAHTEAFF. The CDR3 bases are TGTGCCAGCAGCTCCCGACAGGGGGCGCATACTGAAGCTTTCTTT.

The chain employs TRBV9 and TRBJ2-2; 8 positions match TRBD2. This CDR3 contains 15 residues. Trimming at V came to 0 bases and at J to 4 bases, leaving 2 bases not matched to a gene. The germline V gene has CDR1 SGDLS and CDR2 YYNGEE. CDR3 amino acids: CASSVGTSPTGELFF. As DNA, the CDR3 is TGTGCCAGCAGCGTAGGGACTAGCCCCACCGGGGAGCTGTTTTTT.

This chain joins TRBV2 and TRBJ2-2; D possibly corresponds to TRBD2 (5 bases). With 2 bases removed from V and 8 bases from J, the gap between germline ends came to 15 bases. The CDR3 runs 15 residues. Germline V lookup: CDR1 SNHLY, CDR2 FYNNEI. In DNA, the CDR3 is TGTGCCAGCAGTGAACCCGACTTAAGGGAGGGGGAGCTGTTTTTT. Its protein product is CASSEPDLREGELFF.

This clone appeared once. This sequence joins TRBV19 and TRBJ1-5; TRBD1 might be the D (6 bases). The germline V gene has CDR1 LNHDA and CDR2 SQIVND (reference sequence). V lost 4 bases and J lost 2, with 21 bases in between. This CDR3 is built from 18 residues. CDR3 protein: CASSSPAGGLSGNQPQHF. In DNA, the CDR3 is TGTGCCAGTAGTAGCCCCGCCGGGGGGCTAAGTGGCAATCAGCCCCAGCATTTT.

This clone was detected once. The CDR3 sequence: CASSFTGAAKRGYTF. CDR3 in DNA: TGTGCCAGCAGCTTTACTGGGGCAGCCAAGAGGGGCTACACCTTC. The rearrangement links TRBV6-5 to TRBJ1-2; D possibly corresponds to TRBD1 (5 bases). Germline V lookup: CDR1 MNHEY, CDR2 SVGAGI. This CDR3 region has 15 residues. The V end was cut by 6 bases, the J end by 8 bases, with 22 bases between.

The chain has TRBV6-5 and TRBJ2-4, with a weak D call TRBD2 (5 bases). Germline values: CDR1 MNHEY, CDR2 SVGAGI. V dropped 8 bases and J dropped 0 bases, with 14 bases sitting between them. This CDR3 contains 15 residues. The CDR3 DNA is TGTGCCAGCGGGAGTTCCTCACTAGCCAAAAACATTCAGTACTTC. Its protein product is CASGSSSLAKNIQYF.

This clone appeared once. V and J are TRBV27 and TRBJ2-1; 9 nucleotides match TRBD2. Per germline, CDR1 MNHEY and CDR2 SMNVEV (reference sequence). This CDR3 contains 15 residues. Unmatched junction bases numbered 6, after V lost 2 bases and J lost 7 bases. The CDR3 loop reads CASSLGASGMNEQFF. The CDR3 DNA follows: TGTGCCAGCAGTTTAGGGGCTAGCGGGATGAATGAGCAGTTCTTC.

The V gene is TRBV9, the J gene TRBJ1-1, with TRBD1 matching over 9 bases. The CDR3 covers 13 residues. The trim removed 3 bases at V and 8 bases at J, leaving 5 bases unmatched. Germline V CDR1 and CDR2: SGDLS, YYNGEE. The CDR3 here is CASSGTGAGEAFF. CDR3 nucleotide sequence: TGTGCCAGCAGCGGGACAGGGGCCGGGGAAGCTTTCTTT.

CDR3 DNA: TGTGCCAGCAGTTTAAGTTTCTCGACTAGCGGGAGGGCTAGCTACAATGAGCAGTTCTTC. This sequence encodes CASSLSFSTSGRASYNEQFF. This chain joins TRBV28 and TRBJ2-1; 14 nucleotides line up with TRBD2. The CDR3 consists of 20 residues. Trimming took 2 bases from V and 3 from J; bases not matched to a gene: 12. CDR1 and CDR2 (germline): MDHEN, SYDVKM.

With regard to this clone: The CDR3 does not end in the conserved phenylalanine or tryptophan, so this is likely a read error. Because the CDR3's place on the DNA is in doubt, the DNA is left out and the CDR3 is given as listed by TCRdb. The J gene is TRBJ2-7, the V gene TRBV10-1; no DNA check was done on the table's D call, TRBD2. The CDR3 spans 8 residues, counting both ends. Germline-derived CDR1 and CDR2 are WNHNN and SYGVQD (reference sequence). The CDR3 protein is CASRPGSG.

J is TRBJ2-7 and V is TRBV7-9; a weak D match, TRBD1 (6 bases). The V end was cut by 0 bases, the J end by 5 bases, with 11 bases between. CDR1 and CDR2 (germline): SEHNR, FQNEAQ (reference sequence). The CDR3 is made up of 14 amino acids. CDR3 bases: TGTGCCAGCAGCTTAGCCCACAGGGACCACGAGCAGTACTTC. This translates into CASSLAHRDHEQYF. The entire variable domain, with the rest obtained from reference TRBV7-9 and TRBJ2-7, is as follows: DTGVSQNPRHKITKRGQNVTFRCDPISEHNRLYWYRQTLGQGPEFLTYFQNEAQLEKSRLLSDRFSAERPKGSFSTLEIQRTEQGDSAMYLCASSLAHRDHEQYFGPGTRLTVT.

The gene calls are TRBV5-1 and TRBJ2-2; 7 nucleotides line up with TRBD2. V shed 6 bases, J shed 5 bases, and the junction held 10 bases outside the gene matches. Germline V gene lookup returns CDR1 SGHRS and CDR2 YFSETQ. CDR3 length equals 15 residues. The CDR3 DNA follows: TGCGCCAGCAACCCCTTTGCGGGGGTTACCGGGGAGCTGTTTTTT. Its translation is CASNPFAGVTGELFF.

The chain combines TRBV11-3 with TRBJ2-3, with D maybe TRBD2 (6 bases). The CDR3 is made up of 14 amino acids. Between the trimmed V and J ends, which lost 5 bases and 4 bases, there was a span of 13 bases. The V gene's germline CDR1 is SGHNT and CDR2 YENEEA. Here the CDR3 DNA reads TGTGCCAGCAGCCCCGGGACTGTGCCAGATACGCAGTATTTT. This codes for CASSPGTVPDTQYF.

This chain links TRBV9 with TRBJ2-1; maybe TRBD2 (6 bases). V lost 7 bases and J 5 bases, leaving 13 bases between the germline ends. Germline V lookup: CDR1 SGDLS, CDR2 YYNGEE. CDR3 length equals 13 residues. The CDR3 nucleotides are TGTGCCAGCGATTCCGGGACTCACAATGAGCAGTTCTTC. The encoded protein is CASDSGTHNEQFF.

The V call is TRBV28, the J call TRBJ1-5; 10 nucleotides agree with TRBD1. The germline V gene has CDR1 MDHEN and CDR2 SYDVKM. The CDR3 length is 14 residues. Unmatched junction bases numbered 4, after V lost 4 bases and J lost 7 bases. CDR3 DNA: TGTGCCAGCAGTTGGACAGGGGGGGAGCAGCCCCAGCATTTT. It specifies CASSWTGGEQPQHF.

CDR3 sequence reads: CASSQQYTGELFF. CDR3 DNA sequence: TGTGCCAGCAGCCAACAGTACACCGGGGAGCTGTTTTTT. The chain is built from TRBV14 and TRBJ2-2; no definite D call. V shed 2 bases and J shed 3 bases, with 4 bases lying between them. The CDR3 loop spans 13 amino acids. CDR1 is SGHDN, CDR2 FVKESK, per germline.

This clone appeared once. J is TRBJ2-7 and V is TRBV7-2; possibly TRBD2 for D (5 bases). The CDR3 covers 13 residues. Germline V lookup: CDR1 SGHTA, CDR2 FQGNSA. V lost 4 bases and J 0 bases, leaving 7 bases between the germline ends. The CDR3 region is CASSSGSSYEQYV. CDR3 sequence (DNA): TGTGCCAGCAGCTCGGGGAGCTCCTACGAGCAGTACGTC.

This clone was counted a few times. The genes are TRBV5-8 and TRBJ2-5; 8 positions match TRBD2. Germline CDR1 reads SGHTS; CDR2 reads YDEGEE. The CDR3 covers 14 residues. V lost 1 base to trimming and J lost 5 bases; unmatched junction nucleotides: 4. CDR3 region: CASSLRGGRETQYF. The CDR3 coding sequence is TGTGCCAGCAGCTTGCGGGGGGGCAGGGAGACCCAGTACTTC.

V and J are TRBV28 and TRBJ2-7; 15 bases are shared with TRBD2. V lost 4 bases, J lost 4 bases, and 8 bases stayed unmatched. The CDR3 has 17 amino acids. Germline V gene data show CDR1 as MDHEN and CDR2 as SYDVKM. Written as DNA, the CDR3 is TGTGCCAGCAGTTCCCCGGGACTAGCGGGAGGAACATACGAGCAGTACTTC. It translates to CASSSPGLAGGTYEQYF.

The rearrangement links TRBV6-5 to TRBJ2-1, with 8 bases fitting TRBD2. The CDR3 runs to 15 residues. Per germline, CDR1 MNHEY and CDR2 SVGAGI. V was pared by 5 bases and J by 4 bases, with 7 bases of the junction left unmatched. For the CDR3, the DNA is TGTGCCAGCAGTCGGGGGGGCAGGCGGTACAATGAGCAGTTCTTC. This translates into CASSRGGRRYNEQFF.

V is TRBV5-8 and J is TRBJ1-1; D uncertain. Germline CDR1 is SGHTS and CDR2 is YDEGEE. Trimming shortened V by 0 bases and J by 3 bases, and 6 bases separated the two germline ends. CDR3 length: 13 amino acids. CDR3 DNA: TGTGCCAGCAGCTTGGCCGGGTACACTGAAGCTTTCTTT. This encodes CASSLAGYTEAFF.

V is TRBV6-2 or TRBV6-3 and J is TRBJ1-5, with 8 bases matching TRBD1. Per the germline V gene, CDR1 is MNHEY and CDR2 is SVGEGT. CDR3 length: 15 residues. Trimming cost V 5 bases and J 0 bases; bases outside gene matches: 3. Written as DNA, the CDR3 is TGTGCCAGCAGTGACAGGGGCTATAGCAATCAGCCCCAGCATTTT. Translating it yields CASSDRGYSNQPQHF.

The chain links TRBV6-2 or TRBV6-3 to TRBJ2-5; 7 nucleotides line up with TRBD1. The V and J ends lost 6 bases and 5 bases, in that order; junction bases with no gene match: 6. Germline V lookup: CDR1 MNHEY, CDR2 SVGEGT. The CDR3 runs 13 residues. The CDR3 protein is CASSWDRYETQYF. The CDR3 DNA follows: TGTGCCAGCAGCTGGGACAGATACGAGACCCAGTACTTC.

The rearrangement links TRBV7-9 to TRBJ2-5; 7 bases align to TRBD1. Germline-derived CDR1 and CDR2 are SEHNR and FQNEAQ (reference sequence). The CDR3 is made up of 15 amino acids. Trimming at V came to 5 bases and at J to 2 bases, leaving 8 bases not matched to a gene. CDR3 in amino acids: CASSTGTVSQETQYF. The CDR3 coding sequence is TGTGCCAGCAGCACCGGGACAGTGTCTCAAGAGACCCAGTACTTC.

The rearrangement uses TRBV6-2 or TRBV6-3 and TRBJ1-1, with D perhaps TRBD1 (5 bases). Trimming took off 2 bases at V and 3 bases at J, with 16 bases between the two ends. Germline loops: CDR1 MNHEY, CDR2 SVGEGT. The length of the CDR3 is 16 residues. This chain's CDR3 is CASSYIRGLVDTEAFF. The CDR3 DNA sequence: TGTGCCAGCAGTTACATCCGGGGGTTGGTGGACACTGAAGCTTTCTTT.

The chain employs TRBV19 and TRBJ1-5; 8 positions agree with TRBD1. The CDR3 covers 13 residues. Germline V gene lookup returns CDR1 LNHDA and CDR2 SQIVND (reference sequence). The ends lost 4 bases at V and 9 bases at J; junction bases unmatched: 5. CDR3 nucleotide sequence: TGTGCCAGTAGTACAGGGGGCGTGGGGCCCCAGCATTTT. Translating it yields CASSTGGVGPQHF.

This rearrangement joins TRBV11-2 to TRBJ2-7; D might be TRBD1 (5 bases). V was cut by 1 base and J by 3 bases, with 16 bases left in between. The CDR3 runs to 16 residues. From germline, CDR1 is SGHAT and CDR2 FQNNGV. The CDR3 loop reads CASSLAVTEDDYEQYF. DNA for the CDR3: TGTGCCAGCAGCTTAGCGGTGACAGAGGACGACTACGAGCAGTACTTC. The whole variable domain, remainder taken from reference TRBV11-2 and TRBJ2-7, is EAGVAQSPRYKIIEKRQSVAFWCNPISGHATLYWYQQILGQGPKLLIQFQNNGVVDDSQLPKDRFSAERLKGVDSTLKIQPAKLEDSAVYLCASSLAVTEDDYEQYFGPGTRLTVT.

This chain joins TRBV21-1 and TRBJ2-7; the table's D call TRBD1 went unverified against the DNA. TRBV21-1 is reported as a pseudogene. CDR3 length equals 16 residues. The CDR3 coding sequence is TGTGCCAGCAGCGCTATGGGGGACAGGGGGCATTCCGAGCAGTACTTC. Protein: CASSAMGDRGHSEQYF.